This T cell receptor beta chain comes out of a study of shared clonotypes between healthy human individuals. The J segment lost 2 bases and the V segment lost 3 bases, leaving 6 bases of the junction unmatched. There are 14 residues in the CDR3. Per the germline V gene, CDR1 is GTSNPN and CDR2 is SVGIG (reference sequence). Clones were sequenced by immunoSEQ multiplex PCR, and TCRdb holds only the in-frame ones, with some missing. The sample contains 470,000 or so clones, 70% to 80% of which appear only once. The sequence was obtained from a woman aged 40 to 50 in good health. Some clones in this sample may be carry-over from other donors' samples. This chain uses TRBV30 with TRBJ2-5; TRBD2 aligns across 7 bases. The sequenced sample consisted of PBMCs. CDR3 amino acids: CAWRWSGGQETQYF. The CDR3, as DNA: TGTGCCTGGAGATGGTCGGGGGGACAAGAGACCCAGTACTTC.